A selection of T cell receptor beta chains follows, all from one sample in a study of shared clonotypes between healthy human individuals. Data came from immunoSEQ multiplex PCR; TCRdb stores just in-frame clones and leaves some out. The table includes approximately 2,300,000 clones, about nine tenths detected once. Sequencing was performed on naive CD4+ T cells from PBMCs. The receptors originated from a man aged 18 to 29 in good health. Some clones in this sample may be carry-over from other donors' samples. Each CDR3 is given with its conserved first and last residue.

J: TRBJ1-1; V: TRBV6-1; CDR3: CASSAGGWGAFF
J: TRBJ2-7; V: TRBV19; CDR3: CASSFPGLVYEQYF
J: TRBJ1-5; V: TRBV29-1; CDR3: CSVGQGNQPQHF
J: TRBJ1-1; V: TRBV7-9; CDR3: CASSLKGVGTEAFF
J: TRBJ2-7; V: TRBV7-7; CDR3: CASSPGQTYEQYF
J: TRBJ2-3; V: TRBV5-1; CDR3: CASSKGLAGGPDTQYF
J: TRBJ2-1; V: TRBV9; CDR3: CASSVLGLPTNEQFF
J: TRBJ2-7; V: TRBV27; CDR3: CASTASAGGHEQYF
J: TRBJ1-1; V: TRBV6-1; CDR3: CASSAHRGTEAFF
J: TRBJ2-7; V: TRBV12-2; CDR3: CASRSRQGDHEQYF